The T cell receptor (beta chain) under discussion was sequenced for a study of CD8+ T cells in alopecia areata. The germline V gene encodes CDR1 KGHSH and CDR2 LQKENI. This CDR3 is 14 amino acids long. The ends were cut back, 3 bases at V and 11 bases at J, with 17 bases in the middle. It was cDNA, reverse transcribed from extracted RNA, that served as the sequencing template. The repertoire was sequenced with immunoSEQ multiplex PCR; TCRdb's copy has only in-frame clones and lacks some. The table has around 140,000 clones, around 58% seen once; the top ten hold about 6.8%. The sample was CD4+ T cells sorted from blood, taken at week 0. The TCR originated in a human donor with alopecia areata. V is TRBV18 and J is TRBJ2-1; D uncertain. CDR3 residues: CASSPYTGPEKQFF. As DNA, the CDR3 is TGTGCCAGCTCACCCTACACCGGACCGGAAAAGCAGTTCTTC.